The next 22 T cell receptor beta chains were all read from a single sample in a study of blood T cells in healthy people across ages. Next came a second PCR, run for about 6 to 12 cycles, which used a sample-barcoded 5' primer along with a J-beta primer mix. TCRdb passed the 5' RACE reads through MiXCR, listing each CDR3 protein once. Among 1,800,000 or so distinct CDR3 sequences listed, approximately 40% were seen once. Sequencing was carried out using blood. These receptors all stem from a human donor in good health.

The CDR3 reads CSARVGLSRQFF. CDR3 DNA sequence: TGCAGTGCTAGAGTCGGGCTAAGTCGGCAGTTCTTC. The chain joins TRBV20-1 to TRBJ2-1; the D is unclear. The CDR3 runs 12 residues. With 1 base removed from V and 12 bases from J, the gap between germline ends came to 13 bases. Germline V gene lookup returns CDR1 DFQATT and CDR2 SNEGSKA (reference sequence).

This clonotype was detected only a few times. The CDR3 DNA is TGTGCCAGCAGTGGGGACAGGGGGCTGGGCACAGATACGCAGTATTTT. Translation: CASSGDRGLGTDTQYF. The rearrangement uses TRBV2 and TRBJ2-3; 12 nucleotides match TRBD1. The CDR3 consists of 16 residues. V shed 4 bases, J shed 1 base, and the junction held 3 bases outside the gene matches. Looked up from germline, CDR1 is SNHLY and CDR2 is FYNNEI.

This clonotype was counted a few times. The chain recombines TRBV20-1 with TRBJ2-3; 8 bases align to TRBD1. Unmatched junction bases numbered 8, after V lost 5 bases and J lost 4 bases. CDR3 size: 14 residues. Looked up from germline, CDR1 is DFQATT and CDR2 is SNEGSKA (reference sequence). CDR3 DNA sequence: TGCAGTGCTGCTAGGGGACAGGCCTCAGATACGCAGTATTTT. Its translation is CSAARGQASDTQYF.

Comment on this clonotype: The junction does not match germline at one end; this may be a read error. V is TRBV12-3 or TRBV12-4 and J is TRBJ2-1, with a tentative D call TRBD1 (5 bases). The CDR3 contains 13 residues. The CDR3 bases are TGTGCCGGCAGCCCGACAGTCTACAATGAGCAGTTCTTC. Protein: CAGSPTVYNEQFF.

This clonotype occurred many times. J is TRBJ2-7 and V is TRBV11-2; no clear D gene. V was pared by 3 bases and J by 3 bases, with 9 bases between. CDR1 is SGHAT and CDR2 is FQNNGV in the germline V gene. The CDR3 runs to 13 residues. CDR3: CASSFSDGYEQYF. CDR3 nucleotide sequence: TGTGCCAGCAGCTTCAGTGACGGCTACGAGCAGTACTTC. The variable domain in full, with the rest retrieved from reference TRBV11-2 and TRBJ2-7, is EAGVAQSPRYKIIEKRQSVAFWCNPISGHATLYWYQQILGQGPKLLIQFQNNGVVDDSQLPKDRFSAERLKGVDSTLKIQPAKLEDSAVYLCASSFSDGYEQYFGPGTRLTVT.

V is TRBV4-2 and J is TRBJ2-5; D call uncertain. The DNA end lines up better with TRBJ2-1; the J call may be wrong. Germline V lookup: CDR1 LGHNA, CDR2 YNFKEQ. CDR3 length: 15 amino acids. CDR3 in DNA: TGTGCCAGCAGCCAAGATTCAGCCAGACAAGAGACCCAGTTCTTC. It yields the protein CASSQDSARQETQFF.

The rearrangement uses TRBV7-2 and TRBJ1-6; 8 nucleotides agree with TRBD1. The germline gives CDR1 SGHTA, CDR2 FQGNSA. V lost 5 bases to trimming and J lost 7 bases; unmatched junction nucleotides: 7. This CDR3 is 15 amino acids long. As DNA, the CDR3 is TGTGCCAGCAGCCTTATCAGGGGGCCGAATTCACCCCTCCACTTT. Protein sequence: CASSLIRGPNSPLHF. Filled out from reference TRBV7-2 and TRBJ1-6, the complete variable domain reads GAGVSQSPSNKVTEKGKDVELRCDPISGHTALYWYRQSLGQGLEFLIYFQGNSAPDKSGLPSDRFSAERTGGSVSTLTIQRTQQEDSAVYLCASSLIRGPNSPLHFGNGTRLTVT.

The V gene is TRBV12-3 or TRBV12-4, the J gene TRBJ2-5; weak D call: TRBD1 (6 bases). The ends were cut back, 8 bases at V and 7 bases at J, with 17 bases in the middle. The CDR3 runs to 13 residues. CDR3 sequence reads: CASESSGEVTQYF. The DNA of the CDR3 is TGTGCCAGCGAATCGTCAGGGGAAGTGACCCAGTACTTC.

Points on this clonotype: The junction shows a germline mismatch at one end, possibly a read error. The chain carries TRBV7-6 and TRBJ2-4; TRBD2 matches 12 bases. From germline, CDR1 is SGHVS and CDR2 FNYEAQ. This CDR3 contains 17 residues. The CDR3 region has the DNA TGTGCCAGCAGCCCTAGGGCTAGCGGGGGGGCGGGAAACATTCGGTACTTC. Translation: CASSPRASGGAGNIRYF.

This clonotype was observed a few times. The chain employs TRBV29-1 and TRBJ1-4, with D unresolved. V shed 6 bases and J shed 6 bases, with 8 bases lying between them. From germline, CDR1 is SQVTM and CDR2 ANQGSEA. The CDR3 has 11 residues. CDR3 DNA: TGCAGCGTCCATGGGGATGAAAAACTGTTTTTT. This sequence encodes CSVHGDEKLFF.

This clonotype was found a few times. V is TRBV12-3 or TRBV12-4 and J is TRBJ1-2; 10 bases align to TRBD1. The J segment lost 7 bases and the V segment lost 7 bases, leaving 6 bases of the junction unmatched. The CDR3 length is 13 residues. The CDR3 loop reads CASKGQGLGGYTF. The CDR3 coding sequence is TGTGCCAGCAAGGGACAGGGGCTGGGTGGCTACACCTTC.

The CDR3 nucleotides read TGTGCCAGCAGACAGGGCCTCAGACTCAATCAGCCCCAGCATTTT. Amino acid sequence: CASRQGLRLNQPQHF. J is TRBJ1-5 and V is TRBV6-1; perhaps TRBD1 as D (6 bases). Germline V gene sequence: CDR1 MNHNS, CDR2 SASEGT. V dropped 6 bases and J dropped 3 bases, with 15 bases sitting between them. The length of the CDR3 is 15 residues.

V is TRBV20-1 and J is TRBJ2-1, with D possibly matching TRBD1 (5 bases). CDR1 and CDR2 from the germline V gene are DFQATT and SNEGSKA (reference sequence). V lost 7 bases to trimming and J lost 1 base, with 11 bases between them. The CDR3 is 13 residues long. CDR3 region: CSGLGLSYNEQFF. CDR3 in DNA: TGCAGTGGGTTGGGGCTTTCCTACAATGAGCAGTTCTTC.

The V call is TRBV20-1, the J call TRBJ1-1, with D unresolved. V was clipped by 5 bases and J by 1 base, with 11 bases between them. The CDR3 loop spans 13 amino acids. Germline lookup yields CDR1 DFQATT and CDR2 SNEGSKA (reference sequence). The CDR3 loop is CSAPRLGNTEAFF. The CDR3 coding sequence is TGCAGTGCTCCCCGACTGGGGAACACTGAAGCTTTCTTT.

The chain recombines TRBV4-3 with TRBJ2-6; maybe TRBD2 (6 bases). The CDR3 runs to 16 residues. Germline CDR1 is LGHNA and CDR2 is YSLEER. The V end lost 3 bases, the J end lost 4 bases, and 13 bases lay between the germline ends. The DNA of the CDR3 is TGCGCCAGCAGCCAGTCCCCGGCGGGAGGGGCCAACGTCCTGACTTTC. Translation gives CASSQSPAGGANVLTF.

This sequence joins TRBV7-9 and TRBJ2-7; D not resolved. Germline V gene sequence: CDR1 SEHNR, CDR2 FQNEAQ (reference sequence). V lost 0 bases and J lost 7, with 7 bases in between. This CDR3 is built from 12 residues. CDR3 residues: CASSLAAWEQYF. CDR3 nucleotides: TGTGCCAGCAGCTTAGCAGCCTGGGAGCAGTACTTC.

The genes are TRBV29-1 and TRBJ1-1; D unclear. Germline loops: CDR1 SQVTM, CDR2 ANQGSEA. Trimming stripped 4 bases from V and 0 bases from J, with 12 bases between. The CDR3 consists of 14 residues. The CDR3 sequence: CSVGWDLMNTEAFF. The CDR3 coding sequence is TGCAGCGTTGGATGGGATCTAATGAACACTGAAGCTTTCTTT.

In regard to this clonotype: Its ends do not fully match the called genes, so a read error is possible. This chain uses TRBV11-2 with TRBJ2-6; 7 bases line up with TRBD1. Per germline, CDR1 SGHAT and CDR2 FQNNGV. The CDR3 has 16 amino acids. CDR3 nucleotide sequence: TGTGCCAGCAGTCAGGACAGGAACTCTGGGGCCAACGTCCTGATTTTC. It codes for CASSQDRNSGANVLIF. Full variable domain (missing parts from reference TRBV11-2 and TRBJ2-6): EAGVAQSPRYKIIEKRQSVAFWCNPISGHATLYWYQQILGQGPKLLIQFQNNGVVDDSQLPKDRFSAERLKGVDSTLKIQPAKLEDSAVYLCASSQDRNSGANVLIFGAGSRLTVL.

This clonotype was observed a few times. In DNA, the CDR3 is TGTGCCAGCAGTTATGCTAGCATAGGGGAGCAGTTCTTC. This sequence encodes CASSYASIGEQFF. This chain uses TRBV12-3 or TRBV12-4 with TRBJ2-1; D perhaps matches TRBD2 (5 bases). The CDR3 loop spans 13 amino acids. Trimming stripped 4 bases from V and 10 bases from J, with 14 bases between.

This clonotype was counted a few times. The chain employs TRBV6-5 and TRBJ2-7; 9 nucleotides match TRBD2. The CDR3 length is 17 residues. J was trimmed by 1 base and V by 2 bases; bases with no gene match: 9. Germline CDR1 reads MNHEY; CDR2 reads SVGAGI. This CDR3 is CASSYPSPSGDSYEQYF. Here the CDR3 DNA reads TGTGCCAGCAGTTACCCATCTCCTAGCGGGGATTCCTACGAGCAGTACTTC.

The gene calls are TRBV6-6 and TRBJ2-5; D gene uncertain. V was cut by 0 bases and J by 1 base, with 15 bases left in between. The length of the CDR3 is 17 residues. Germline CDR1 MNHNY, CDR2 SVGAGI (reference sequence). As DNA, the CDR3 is TGTGCCAGCAGTTACTCGGGGTTATTGGTCTCCCAAGAGACCCAGTACTTC. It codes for CASSYSGLLVSQETQYF.

CDR3 in DNA: TGTGCCCCCGGGGCCCTCAACGAGCAGTACTTC. Encoded protein: CAPGALNEQYF. The V gene is TRBV24-1, the J gene TRBJ2-4; D is possibly TRBD1 or TRBD2 (5 bases each). The J call is doubtful: the DNA matches TRBJ2-7 better. CDR1 KGHDR and CDR2 SFDVKD come from the germline V gene. CDR3 length: 11 amino acids.